Sequencing of this T cell receptor (beta chain) was carried out in a study of OX40 agonist ivuxolimab in advanced cancers. Study context: In three patients, partial responses were observed, one with hepatocellular carcinoma and two with cutaneous melanoma.

Trimming took 4 bases from V and 10 from J, leaving 22 bases between them. CDR3 length: 16 amino acids. The V gene's germline CDR1 is MNHEY and CDR2 SVGAGI. Measured with immunoSEQ multiplex PCR; TCRdb has only the in-frame clones, and not every one. The sample consists of about 83,000 clones, roughly 89% of them appearing once. The chain recombines TRBV6-5 with TRBJ1-4, with TRBD1 as a possible D gene (5 bases). The material sequenced was CD4+ or CD8+ T cells sorted from blood, taken in a trial of the OX40 agonist ivuxolimab. The sequence was collected from an adult with an advanced solid tumor such as melanoma, head and neck, liver or kidney cancer. CDR3 protein: CASSSPAGGRGGKLFF. In DNA, the CDR3 is TGTGCCAGCAGTTCCCCGGCGGGAGGGAGGGGAGGAAAACTGTTTTTT.